This TCR beta chain was observed in a study of T cell responses to AZD1222 COVID-19 vaccine. Notes on the study in general: Every sample of the repertoires postdated the peak T cell response.

For this clone: The target antigen is unknown.

TCRdb keeps only in-frame clones here, not all; method: immunoSEQ multiplex PCR. This sample has about 140,000 clones, with approximately 95% found just once. Germline values: CDR1 SNHLY, CDR2 FYNNEI. V was pared by 5 bases and J by 8 bases, with 8 bases of the junction left unmatched. The CDR3 totals 13 residues. The genes are TRBV2 and TRBJ1-1; 7 nucleotides match TRBD1. The sequence was collected from an adult in good health. Sequences were derived from peripheral blood, sampled on day 0 of MenACWY control vaccination. CDR3 protein: CASSTLTGAEAFF. As DNA, the CDR3 is TGTGCCAGCAGTACCCTAACAGGGGCGGAAGCTTTCTTT.